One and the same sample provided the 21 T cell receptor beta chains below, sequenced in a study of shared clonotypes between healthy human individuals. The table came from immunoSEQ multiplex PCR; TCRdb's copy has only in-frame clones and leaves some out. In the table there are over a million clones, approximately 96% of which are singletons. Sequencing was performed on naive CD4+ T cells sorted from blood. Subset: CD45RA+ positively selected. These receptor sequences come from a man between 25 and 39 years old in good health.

The CDR3, as DNA: TGTGCCAGTATGGGCGGGGGTTTTACGAGTCAGTACTTC. Encoded protein: CASMGGGFTSQYF. The genes are TRBV27 and TRBJ2-7; 7 bases map to TRBD2. V dropped 9 bases and J dropped 10; count of bases not matched to a gene: 15. CDR3 length: 13 amino acids. Germline CDR1 MNHEY, CDR2 SMNVEV (reference sequence).

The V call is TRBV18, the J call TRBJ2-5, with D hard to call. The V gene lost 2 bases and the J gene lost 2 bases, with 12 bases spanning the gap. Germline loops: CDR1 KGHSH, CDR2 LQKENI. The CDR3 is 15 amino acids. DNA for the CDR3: TGTGCCAGCTCACCAGTATCGGCCGGGCAAGAGACCCAGTACTTC. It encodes CASSPVSAGQETQYF.

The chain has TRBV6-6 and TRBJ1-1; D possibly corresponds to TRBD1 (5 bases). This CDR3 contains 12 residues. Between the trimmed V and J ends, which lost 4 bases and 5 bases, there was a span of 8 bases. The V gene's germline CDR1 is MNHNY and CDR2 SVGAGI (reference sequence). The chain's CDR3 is CASSSRVTEAFF. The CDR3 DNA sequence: TGTGCCAGCAGTTCCAGGGTTACTGAAGCTTTCTTT.

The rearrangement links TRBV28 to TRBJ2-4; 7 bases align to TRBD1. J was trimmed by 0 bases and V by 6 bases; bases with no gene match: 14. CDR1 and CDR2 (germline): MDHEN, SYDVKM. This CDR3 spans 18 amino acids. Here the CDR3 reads CASRQQPGQRLAKNIQYF. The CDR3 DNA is TGTGCCAGCAGACAACAGCCGGGACAGCGTCTAGCCAAAAACATTCAGTACTTC.

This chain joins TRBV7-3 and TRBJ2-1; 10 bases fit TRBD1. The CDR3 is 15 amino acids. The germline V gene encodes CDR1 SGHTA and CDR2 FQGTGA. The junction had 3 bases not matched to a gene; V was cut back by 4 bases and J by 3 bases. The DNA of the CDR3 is TGTGCCAGCAGCTCGACAGGGGGCCTCTACAATGAGCAGTTCTTC. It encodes CASSSTGGLYNEQFF.

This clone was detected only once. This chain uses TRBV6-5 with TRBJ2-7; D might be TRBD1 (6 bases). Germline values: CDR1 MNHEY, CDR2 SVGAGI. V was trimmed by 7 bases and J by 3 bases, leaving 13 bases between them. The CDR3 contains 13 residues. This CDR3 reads CASTPTGRYEQYF. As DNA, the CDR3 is TGTGCCAGCACCCCGACAGGCCGCTACGAGCAGTACTTC.

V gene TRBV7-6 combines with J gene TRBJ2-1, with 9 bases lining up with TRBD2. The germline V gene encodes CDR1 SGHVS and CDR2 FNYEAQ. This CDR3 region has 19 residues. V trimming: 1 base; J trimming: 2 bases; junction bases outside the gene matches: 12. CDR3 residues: CASSLGSASGMRPYNEQFF. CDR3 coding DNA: TGTGCCAGCAGCTTAGGATCGGCTAGCGGGATGCGCCCCTACAATGAGCAGTTCTTC.

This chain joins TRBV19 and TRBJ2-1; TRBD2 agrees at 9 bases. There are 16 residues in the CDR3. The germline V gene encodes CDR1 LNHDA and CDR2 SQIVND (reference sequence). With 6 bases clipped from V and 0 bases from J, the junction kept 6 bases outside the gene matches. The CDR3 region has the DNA TGTGCCAGTAGAGGGAGCGGGAGGATCTCCTACAATGAGCAGTTCTTC. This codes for CASRGSGRISYNEQFF.

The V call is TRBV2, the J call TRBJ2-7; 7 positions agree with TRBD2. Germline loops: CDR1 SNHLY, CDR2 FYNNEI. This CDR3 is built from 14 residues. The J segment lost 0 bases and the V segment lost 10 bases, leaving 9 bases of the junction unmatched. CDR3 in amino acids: CATEKSSGSYEQYF. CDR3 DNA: TGTGCCACAGAAAAATCTAGCGGCTCCTACGAGCAGTACTTC.

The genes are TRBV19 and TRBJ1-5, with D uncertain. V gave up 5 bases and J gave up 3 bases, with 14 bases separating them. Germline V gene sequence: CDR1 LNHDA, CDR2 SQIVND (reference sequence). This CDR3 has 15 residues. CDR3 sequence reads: CASSLWMRANQPQHF. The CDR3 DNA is TGTGCCAGTAGTCTCTGGATGAGGGCCAATCAGCCCCAGCATTTT. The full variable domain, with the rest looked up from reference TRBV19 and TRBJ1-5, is DGGITQSPKYLFRKEGQNVTLSCEQNLNHDAMYWYRQDPGQGLRLIYYSQIVNDFQKGDIAEGYSVSREKKESFPLTVTSAQKNPTAFYLCASSLWMRANQPQHFGDGTRLSIL.

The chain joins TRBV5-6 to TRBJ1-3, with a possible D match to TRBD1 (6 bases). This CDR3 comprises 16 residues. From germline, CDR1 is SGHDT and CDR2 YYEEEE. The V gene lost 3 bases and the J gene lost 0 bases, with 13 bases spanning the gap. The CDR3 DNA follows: TGTGCCAGCAGCTCCTTGACAGGAAACTCTGGAAACACCATATATTTT. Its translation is CASSSLTGNSGNTIYF.

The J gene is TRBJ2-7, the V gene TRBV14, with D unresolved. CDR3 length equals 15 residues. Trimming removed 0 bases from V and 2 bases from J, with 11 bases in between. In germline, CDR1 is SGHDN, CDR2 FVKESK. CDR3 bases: TGTGCCAGCAGCCAAGATGTAAGGCGGCCCTACGAGCAGTACTTC. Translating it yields CASSQDVRRPYEQYF. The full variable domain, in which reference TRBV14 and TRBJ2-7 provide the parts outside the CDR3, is EAGVTQFPSHSVIEKGQTVTLRCDPISGHDNLYWYRRVMGKEIKFLLHFVKESKQDESGMPNNRFLAERTGGTYSTLKVQPAELEDSGVYFCASSQDVRRPYEQYFGPGTRLTVT.

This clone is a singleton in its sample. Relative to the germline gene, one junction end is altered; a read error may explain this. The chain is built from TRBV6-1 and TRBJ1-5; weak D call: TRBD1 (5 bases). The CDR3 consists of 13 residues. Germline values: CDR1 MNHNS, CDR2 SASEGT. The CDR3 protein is CATSEGAGQPQHF. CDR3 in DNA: TGTGCCACCAGTGAAGGGGCTGGCCAGCCCCAGCATTTT.

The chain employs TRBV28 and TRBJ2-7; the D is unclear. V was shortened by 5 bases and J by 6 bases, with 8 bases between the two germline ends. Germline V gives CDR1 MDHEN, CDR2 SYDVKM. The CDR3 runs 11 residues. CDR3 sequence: CASSATREQYF. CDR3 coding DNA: TGTGCCAGCAGTGCCACTCGCGAGCAGTACTTC.

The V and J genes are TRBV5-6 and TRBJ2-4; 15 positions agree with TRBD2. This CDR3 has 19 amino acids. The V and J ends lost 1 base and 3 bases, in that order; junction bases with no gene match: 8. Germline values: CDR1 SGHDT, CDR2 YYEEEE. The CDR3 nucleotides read TGTGCCAGCAGCTTGTGGACTAGCGGGAGGGCCTCTTACAAAAACATTCAGTACTTC. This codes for CASSLWTSGRASYKNIQYF.

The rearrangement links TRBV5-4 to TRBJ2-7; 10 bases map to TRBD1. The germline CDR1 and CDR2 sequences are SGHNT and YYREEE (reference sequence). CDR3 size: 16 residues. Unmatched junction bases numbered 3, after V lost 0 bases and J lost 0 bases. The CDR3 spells CASSLGRTGGSYEQYF. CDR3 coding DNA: TGTGCCAGCAGCTTGGGTAGGACAGGGGGCTCCTACGAGCAGTACTTC.

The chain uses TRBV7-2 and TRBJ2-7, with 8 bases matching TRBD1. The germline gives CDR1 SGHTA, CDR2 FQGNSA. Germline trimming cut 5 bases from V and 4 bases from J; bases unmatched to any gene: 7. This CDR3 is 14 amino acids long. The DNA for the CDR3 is TGTGCCAGCAGCCCCTGGACAGGGAGGTACGAGCAGTACTTC. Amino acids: CASSPWTGRYEQYF.

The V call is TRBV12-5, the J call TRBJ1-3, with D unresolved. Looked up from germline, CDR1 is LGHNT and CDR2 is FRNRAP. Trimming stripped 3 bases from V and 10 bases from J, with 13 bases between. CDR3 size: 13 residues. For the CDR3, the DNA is TGTGCTAGTGGTTTAGAGGGCCCCCGGACCATATATTTT. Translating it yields CASGLEGPRTIYF.

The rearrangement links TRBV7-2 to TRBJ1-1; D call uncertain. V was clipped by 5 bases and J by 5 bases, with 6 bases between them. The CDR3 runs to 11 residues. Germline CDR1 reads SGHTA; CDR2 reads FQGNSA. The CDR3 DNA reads TGTGCCAGCAGCGTGACGACTGAAGCTTTCTTT. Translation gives CASSVTTEAFF.

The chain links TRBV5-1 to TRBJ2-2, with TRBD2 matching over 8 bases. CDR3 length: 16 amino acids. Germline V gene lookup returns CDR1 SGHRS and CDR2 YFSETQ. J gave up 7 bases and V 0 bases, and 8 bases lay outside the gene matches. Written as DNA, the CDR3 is TGCGCCAGCAGCTTGGGGGCAGCGGGAGTGAACGGGGAGCTGTTTTTT. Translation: CASSLGAAGVNGELFF. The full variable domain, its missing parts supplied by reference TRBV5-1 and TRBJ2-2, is KAGVTQTPRYLIKTRGQQVTLSCSPISGHRSVSWYQQTPGQGLQFLFEYFSETQRNKGNFPGRFSGRQFSNSRSEMNVSTLELGDSALYLCASSLGAAGVNGELFFGEGSRLTVL.

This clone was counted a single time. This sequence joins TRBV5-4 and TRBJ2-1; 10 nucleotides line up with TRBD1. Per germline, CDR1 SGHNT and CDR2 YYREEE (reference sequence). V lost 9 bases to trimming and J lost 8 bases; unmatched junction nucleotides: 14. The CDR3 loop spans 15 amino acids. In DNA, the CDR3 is TGTGCCACCACTCAACCGGGACAGGGGTTTCATGAGCAGTTCTTC. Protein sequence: CATTQPGQGFHEQFF.